What follows are 17 T cell receptor beta chains derived from one specimen sequenced in a study of blood T cell repertoires in COVID-19. The protocol was immunoSEQ multiplex PCR, while the TCRdb copy is restricted to in-frame clones and leaves out a portion. Among under 350,000 clones, approximately 85% were seen once, and the ten largest hold about 10%. The sequenced material came from peripheral blood. The receptors were gathered from a woman aged 70-85 years with acute or convalescent COVID-19.

The V and J genes are TRBV2 and TRBJ1-2, with D possibly being TRBD1 (6 bases). The CDR3 is 13 residues long. Trimming took off 6 bases at V and 0 bases at J, with 8 bases between the two ends. Germline values: CDR1 SNHLY, CDR2 FYNNEI. DNA for the CDR3: TGTGCCAGCAGGGGGACACCTAACTATGGCTACACCTTC. Encoded protein: CASRGTPNYGYTF.

The gene calls are TRBV28 and TRBJ1-2; 9 bases align to TRBD1. The V gene's germline CDR1 is MDHEN and CDR2 SYDVKM. The CDR3 sequence is 14 residues long. The junction had 12 bases not matched to a gene; V was cut back by 10 bases and J by 6 bases. CDR3 in DNA: TGTGCCATAGGATCGGGACAGGGTATCAATGGCTACACCTTC. As protein: CAIGSGQGINGYTF.

The chain joins TRBV25-1 to TRBJ2-1; D may be TRBD2 (6 bases). V was trimmed by 0 bases and J by 10 bases, leaving 13 bases between them. This CDR3 spans 14 amino acids. Germline CDR1 is MGHDK and CDR2 is SYGVNS. CDR3 sequence reads: CASSEYFGDWEQFF. Written as DNA, the CDR3 is TGTGCCAGCAGTGAATACTTTGGGGACTGGGAGCAGTTCTTC.

The rearrangement links TRBV15 to TRBJ1-2, with 9 bases fitting TRBD1. The CDR3 is made up of 17 amino acids. Germline trimming cut 1 base from V and 5 bases from J; bases unmatched to any gene: 11. Per the germline V gene, CDR1 is LNHNV and CDR2 is YYDKDF (reference sequence). The CDR3 coding sequence is TGTGCCACCAGCAGAGTGGTGGGGACAGGGTTTTTATATGGCTACACCTTC. It translates to CATSRVVGTGFLYGYTF.

The DNA for the CDR3 is TGCGCCAGCAGCCAAGATGGACAGACCCACTATGGCTACACCTTC. This sequence encodes CASSQDGQTHYGYTF. The chain carries TRBV4-1 and TRBJ1-2; maybe TRBD1 (6 bases). Germline V CDR1 and CDR2: MGHRA, YSYEKL. The CDR3 runs 15 residues. Trimming left V 0 bases short and J 3 bases short, with 11 bases between.

This sequence joins TRBV6-5 and TRBJ1-5, with D perhaps matching TRBD1 (5 bases). Per germline, CDR1 MNHEY and CDR2 SVGAGI. V shed 8 bases and J shed 5 bases, with 16 bases lying between them. The CDR3 loop spans 14 amino acids. The CDR3 protein is CASGDSGKYQPQHF. The CDR3 nucleotides are TGTGCCAGCGGCGACAGTGGGAAGTATCAGCCCCAGCATTTT.

This chain uses TRBV19 with TRBJ1-2; TRBD1 matches 9 bases. The CDR3 has 15 residues. Trimming cost V 3 bases and J 5 bases; bases outside gene matches: 7. Looked up from germline, CDR1 is LNHDA and CDR2 is SQIVND (reference sequence). The CDR3: CASSIGTGSTYGYTF. CDR3 bases: TGTGCCAGTAGTATCGGGACAGGGAGCACGTATGGCTACACCTTC.

V is TRBV19 and J is TRBJ1-1, with 7 bases fitting TRBD1. V lost 5 bases to trimming and J lost 3 bases; unmatched junction nucleotides: 6. Germline V lookup: CDR1 LNHDA, CDR2 SQIVND (reference sequence). CDR3 length equals 14 residues. CDR3 region: CASSRAGTDTEAFF. For the CDR3, the DNA is TGTGCCAGTAGTCGAGCAGGGACAGACACTGAAGCTTTCTTT.

The V call is TRBV7-6, the J call TRBJ1-2; 7 bases map to TRBD1. This CDR3 is built from 15 residues. V dropped 5 bases and J dropped 4; count of bases not matched to a gene: 10. Germline V lookup: CDR1 SGHVS, CDR2 FNYEAQ. CDR3 region: CASSLPDRVSYGYTF. CDR3 sequence (DNA): TGTGCCAGCAGCCTTCCTGACAGGGTCAGCTATGGCTACACCTTC.

V usage is TRBV18 and J usage is TRBJ1-1; D gene ambiguous. The CDR3 spans 14 residues. V was clipped by 2 bases and J by 3 bases, with 10 bases between them. Germline V gene lookup returns CDR1 KGHSH and CDR2 LQKENI. This CDR3 reads CASSPEITYTEAFF. CDR3 bases: TGTGCCAGCTCACCAGAGATAACCTACACTGAAGCTTTCTTT.

The rearrangement joins TRBV19 to TRBJ1-2; no reliable D call. V was shortened by 6 bases and J by 7 bases, with 15 bases between the two germline ends. This CDR3 has 13 residues. Per the germline V gene, CDR1 is LNHDA and CDR2 is SQIVND (reference sequence). For the CDR3, the DNA is TGTGCCAGTAGCCCGCCGATCCGGGGTGGCTACACCTTC. Its protein product is CASSPPIRGGYTF.

The chain joins TRBV5-6 to TRBJ2-3, with D hard to call. CDR3 length equals 11 residues. V was cut by 2 bases and J by 5 bases, with 3 bases left in between. Germline loops: CDR1 SGHDT, CDR2 YYEEEE. CDR3 coding DNA: TGTGCCAGCAGCTTACAAGATACGCAGTATTTT. It yields the protein CASSLQDTQYF.

The chain carries TRBV6-6 and TRBJ2-7, with 7 bases fitting TRBD1. Per the germline V gene, CDR1 is MNHNY and CDR2 is SVGAGI (reference sequence). The CDR3 sequence is 13 residues long. V trimming: 7 bases; J trimming: 2 bases; junction bases outside the gene matches: 5. The CDR3 DNA follows: TGTGCCAGCACCAAGACAGGGACCTACGAGCAGTACTTC. This encodes CASTKTGTYEQYF.

The CDR3 nucleotides are TGTGCCAGCAGTTACTCGCAAGGGGAACTTAACTATGGCTACACCTTC. It translates to CASSYSQGELNYGYTF. V gene TRBV6-2 or TRBV6-3 combines with J gene TRBJ1-2, with a tentative D call TRBD1 (5 bases). Germline assignment: CDR1 MNHEY and CDR2 SVGEGT. The CDR3 runs 16 residues. Trimming removed 0 bases at V and 1 base at J, with 12 bases between.

This clone has more than one count but fewer than ten. The chain uses TRBV12-3 or TRBV12-4 and TRBJ1-2, with D uncertain. CDR3 length equals 12 residues. V dropped 6 bases and J dropped 7 bases, with 12 bases sitting between them. The CDR3 reads CASSQRPLGYTF. The CDR3 coding sequence is TGTGCCAGCAGCCAGCGGCCGCTTGGCTACACCTTC.

Concerning this clone itself: At one of its ends the junction is not consistent with the germline gene, which may arise from a read error. J is TRBJ2-5 and V is TRBV7-7; D unclear. CDR1 is SSHAT, CDR2 FNYEAQ, per germline (reference sequence). The CDR3 is made up of 14 amino acids. In DNA, the CDR3 is TGTGCTAGCAGCTTGTTTCTAGGTCCAGAGACCCAGTACTTC. This translates into CASSLFLGPETQYF.

V usage is TRBV5-1 and J usage is TRBJ2-3; D is perhaps TRBD2 (5 bases). In germline, CDR1 is SGHRS, CDR2 YFSETQ. CDR3 size: 14 residues. V shed 5 bases and J shed 4 bases, with 14 bases lying between them. For the CDR3, the DNA is TGCGCCAGCAGACCGGTACTAGTAGCAGATACGCAGTATTTT. Amino acids: CASRPVLVADTQYF.